This T cell receptor beta chain was sequenced in a study of blood T cell repertoires in COVID-19 (dated by TCRdb to about 2020). Turning to the overall study: Samples covering the acute and convalescent phases of COVID-19 were provided by collaborators in the United States, Italy and Spain. Where HLA class I and class II types were available, the types were taken from metadata supplied by the sample provider, not from assay-based typing. Samples came from the ongoing ImmuneRACE study (first 160 participants) plus 1,254 subjects from 6 global collaborators. The sample metadata nearly always contained a de-identified subject ID, COVID-19 status, age in years and sex. Deeply sampled blood TCRbeta repertoires from subjects exposed to, actively infected with, or recovered from COVID-19 were included in the dataset. A freely available public database, intended as a resource for researchers studying the immune response to SARS-CoV-2, is where the repertoires were released. The prospective study material was composed of cDNA or gDNA derived from T cells, B-cell-depleted T cells, or PBMCs.

TCRbeta CDR3 regions were amplified from genomic DNA using the immunoSEQ Assay, a bias-controlled multiplex PCR. In the original analysis: The number of nucleated cells in each sample was estimated from the amplification of reference gene primers within the assay. To quantify the absolute abundance of each unique TCRbeta CDR3 rearrangement, sequence reads were collapsed and filtered. For each sample, productive Simpson clonality was calculated as the square root of Simpson's diversity index over productive rearrangements. Not all clones reach the TCRdb copy of this immuneACCESS table, which keeps in-frame sequences only. Checked studies attribute under half of the gap to unresolved V genes and leave the rest unexplained. Clone size and V and J calls were adopted from that table, with D and trimming inferred from the DNA. The sample profile shows approximately 180,000 clones; roughly 77% of them were found once. Around a sixth of the sample belongs to the ten largest clones.

Beyond this particular receptor, the publication reports: The quantity of clinical and demographic metadata differed by source and by participant and was supplied without curation.

The CDR3, from cysteine to phenylalanine, totals 15 residues. Kept here is only the CDR3 DNA, which spans 45 bases and is read in frame from base 1. Taken from the germline V gene (reference sequence), the CDR1 and CDR2 loops are MNHEY and SMNVEV. Germline trimming: 5 bases from V, 5 bases from J; junction bases outside gene matches: 7. Of note for this clone: What antigen it recognizes has not been identified. Base qualities are not recorded, but no much larger clone differs from it by a single base. The same CDR3 can be traced to other DNA sequences in this sample.

Participants in the prospective study were aged about 18 to 95 years, lived in approximately 26 United States geographic areas, and enrolled through a virtual design. In the prospective study, participants were assigned to cohorts based on the clinical history participants reported in a screening survey and a study questionnaire. In the prospective study, mobile phlebotomists collected whole blood, serum and a nasopharyngeal or oropharyngeal swab from each participant. Prospective study participants could optionally give additional blood draws and questionnaires over an approximately 2-month period. Blood samples from the prospective study were shipped frozen or at room temperature prior to DNA extraction.

Recombination joined TRBV27 with TRBJ2-2; 8 bases in the middle match TRBD2. The sample comprised PBMCs or T cells enriched from blood (not recorded which). The origin of this receptor is a woman aged 45-65 years with acute COVID-19. The nucleotide sequence reads TGTGCCAGCAGTACTCGGGGGGGCGGGACCGGGGAGCTGTTTTTT. This is translated as CASSTRGGGTGELFF.